This is a list of T cell receptor beta chains from one sample in a study of T cell responses to AZD1222 COVID-19 vaccine. Repertoires were generated with immunoSEQ multiplex PCR, while TCRdb's copy carries only in-frame clones and drops some. Here the sample spans under 100,000 clones, about 88% being singletons. The input for sequencing was peripheral blood, taken on day 0 of AZD1222 vaccination. These TCRs come from an adult in good health. The CDR3 runs from the conserved cysteine through the conserved F or W. D genes are given only for firm matches. Size tells how often a clone was seen (once, few, many) or the class of an expanded clone, and some rows leave it out.

clone_size,cdr3_length,j_call,v_call,d_call,cdr3_nt,cdr3_aa
.,15,TRBJ1-3,TRBV7-2,TRBD1,TGTGCCAGCAGCCCTCCGGGACAGCGTGGAAACACCATATATTTT,CASSPPGQRGNTIYF
.,13,TRBJ1-1,TRBV10-2,.,TGCGCCAGCAGTGATCGGGGGGCCACTGAAGCTTTCTTT,CASSDRGATEAFF
few,14,TRBJ1-5,TRBV27,TRBD1,TGTGCCAGCAGTCCGACAGGGGGCAACCAGCCCCAGCATTTT,CASSPTGGNQPQHF
few,16,TRBJ1-6,TRBV28,.,TGTGCCAGCAGCCCCCGTGAAGGCTCCTATAATTCACCCCTCCACTTT,CASSPREGSYNSPLHF
.,16,TRBJ2-3,TRBV14,.,TGTGCCAGCAGCCCACCGGGTCCCCCGAGCACAGATACGCAGTATTTT,CASSPPGPPSTDTQYF
.,13,TRBJ1-1,TRBV19,TRBD1,TGTGCCAGTAGTACGACAGGGGACACTGAAGCTTTCTTT,CASSTTGDTEAFF
once,16,TRBJ1-1,TRBV18,TRBD1,TGTGCCAGCTCACTTACAGGGGACCCGGGGAGGGCTGAAGCTTTCTTT,CASSLTGDPGRAEAFF
.,15,TRBJ2-3,TRBV6-1,.,TGTGCCAGCAGTGAAGGGACCTATAGCACAGATACGCAGTATTTT,CASSEGTYSTDTQYF
.,14,TRBJ2-7,TRBV5-5,.,TGTGCCAGCAGCCTTAGGGGGATCCTCTACGAGCAGTACTTC,CASSLRGILYEQYF
.,18,TRBJ1-2,TRBV9,TRBD1,TGTGCCAGCAGCGTAGCTCGGGACAGGACGGGGCAGGACTATGGCTACACCTTC,CASSVARDRTGQDYGYTF
few,15,TRBJ1-1,TRBV4-1,.,TGCGCCAGCAGCCACCTCGGGAGCAGGAACACTGAAGCTTTCTTT,CASSHLGSRNTEAFF
.,15,TRBJ1-2,TRBV4-1,.,TGCGCCAGCAGCCAAGTGACCGGTAGCACCTATGGCTACACCTTC,CASSQVTGSTYGYTF
.,15,TRBJ1-5,TRBV7-2,TRBD1,TGTGCCAGCAGCTTAACAGGGGGCGTAAACCAGCCCCAGCATTTT,CASSLTGGVNQPQHF
.,15,TRBJ1-1,TRBV30,.,TGTGCCTGGAGTCCCCCGGGACGGGGGGGCACTGAAGCTTTCTTT,CAWSPPGRGGTEAFF
.,17,TRBJ1-1,TRBV3-1/TRBV3-2,.,TGTGCCAGCAGCCAAGAAGGAGGGGGAAGAGCGAACACTGAAGCTTTCTTT,CASSQEGGGRANTEAFF
.,15,TRBJ1-1,TRBV18,.,TGTGCCAGCTCACCCACGGGGTGGGGGAACACTGAAGCTTTCTTT,CASSPTGWGNTEAFF
.,14,TRBJ1-1,TRBV10-3,TRBD1,TGTGCCATCAGTGAGTTGGGACAGGACACTGAAGCTTTCTTT,CAISELGQDTEAFF
.,13,TRBJ1-5,TRBV6-6,.,TGTGCCAGCAGTCCCGATAGCAATCAGCCCCAGCATTTT,CASSPDSNQPQHF
.,15,TRBJ2-1,TRBV27,TRBD2,TGTGCCAGCAGTTTATACGGGGGGGCGATTAATGAGCAGTTCTTC,CASSLYGGAINEQFF
.,12,TRBJ1-2,TRBV24-1,.,TGTGCCACCAGTAAGGGGAACTATGGCTACACCTTC,CATSKGNYGYTF
.,13,TRBJ2-1,TRBV4-3,.,TGCGCCAGCAGCCAGGATCATTGGGGTGAGCAGTTCTTC,CASSQDHWGEQFF
.,16,TRBJ1-2,TRBV2,.,TGTGCCAGCAGTGAAGCGGCTGGGGGGATGCGGCGGGGCTACACCTTC,CASSEAAGGMRRGYTF
.,12,TRBJ1-2,TRBV28,.,TGTGCCAGCAGTTTAAAAAGCTATGGCTACACCTTC,CASSLKSYGYTF
.,14,TRBJ1-1,TRBV28,.,TGTGCCAGCAGTTTAATACGACAGAACGGTGAAGCTTTCTTT,CASSLIRQNGEAFF
.,12,TRBJ1-6,TRBV28,.,TGTGCCAGCAGTGCGGGGAATTCACCCCTCCACTTT,CASSAGNSPLHF
.,13,TRBJ1-1,TRBV2,.,TGTGCCAGCAGTGTGCTCCTGAACACTGAAGCTTTCTTT,CASSVLLNTEAFF
.,15,TRBJ2-1,TRBV18,.,TGTGCCAGCTCACCACCGAAAGGGGGTCCCAATGAGCAGTTCTTC,CASSPPKGGPNEQFF
.,16,TRBJ1-1,TRBV4-1,.,TGCGCCAGCAGCCAAGGGGTGGCAGGGTTAGTCACTGAAGCTTTCTTT,CASSQGVAGLVTEAFF
.,15,TRBJ1-5,TRBV19,.,TGTGCCAGTAGTATGGGACACCATAGCAATCAGCCCCAGCATTTT,CASSMGHHSNQPQHF
.,15,TRBJ1-6,TRBV15,TRBD1,TGTGCCACCAGCAGAGGGGACAGGGTAGGATCACCCCTCCACTTT,CATSRGDRVGSPLHF
.,16,TRBJ1-1,TRBV5-1,.,TGCGCCAGCAGCCCGAGGAACACCCTACAGAACACTGAAGCTTTCTTT,CASSPRNTLQNTEAFF
once,14,TRBJ1-2,TRBV15,.,TGTGCCACCAGCAGAGATGAGAATAACTATGGCTACACCTTC,CATSRDENNYGYTF
once,12,TRBJ1-2,TRBV29-1,.,TGCAGCGTTCCCGGGGGTAACTATGGCTACACCTTC,CSVPGGNYGYTF
.,16,TRBJ1-3,TRBV9,.,TGTGCCAGCAGCACAACCTCGACAGTCTCTGGAAACACCATATATTTT,CASSTTSTVSGNTIYF
.,11,TRBJ2-5,TRBV19,.,TGTGCCAGTAGTCAGCGAGAGACCCAGTACTTC,CASSQRETQYF
.,15,TRBJ2-3,TRBV5-4,.,TGTGCCAGCAGCCGCCCGGACCCTCGGGCTGATACGCAGTATTTT,CASSRPDPRADTQYF
.,15,TRBJ1-6,TRBV9,.,TGTGCCAGCGCCGCAGGGAATGTAAATAATTCACCCCTCCACTTT,CASAAGNVNNSPLHF
few,16,TRBJ1-6,TRBV11-2,TRBD1,TGTGCCAGCAGCTTAGTTACAGGGGGGGTCAGTTCACCCCTCCACTTT,CASSLVTGGVSSPLHF
.,15,TRBJ2-3,TRBV5-1,TRBD1,TGCGCCAGCAGCTTACGACAGGGTTCCACAGATACGCAGTATTTT,CASSLRQGSTDTQYF
.,14,TRBJ1-5,TRBV7-2,.,TGTGCCAGCAGCTTACAAGGAGGCAATCAGCCCCAGCATTTT,CASSLQGGNQPQHF
once,14,TRBJ2-3,TRBV7-3,.,TGTGCCAGCAGCTTATCCTCTCGGGCGGATACGCAGTATTTT,CASSLSSRADTQYF
.,16,TRBJ1-5,TRBV19,TRBD1,TGTGCCAGTAGTAACCAGGGGGTATCTGGCAATCAGCCCCAGCATTTT,CASSNQGVSGNQPQHF
.,14,TRBJ2-7,TRBV6-6,.,TGTGCCAGCAGTTCCGCCGACAGATCCTACGAGCAGTACTTC,CASSSADRSYEQYF